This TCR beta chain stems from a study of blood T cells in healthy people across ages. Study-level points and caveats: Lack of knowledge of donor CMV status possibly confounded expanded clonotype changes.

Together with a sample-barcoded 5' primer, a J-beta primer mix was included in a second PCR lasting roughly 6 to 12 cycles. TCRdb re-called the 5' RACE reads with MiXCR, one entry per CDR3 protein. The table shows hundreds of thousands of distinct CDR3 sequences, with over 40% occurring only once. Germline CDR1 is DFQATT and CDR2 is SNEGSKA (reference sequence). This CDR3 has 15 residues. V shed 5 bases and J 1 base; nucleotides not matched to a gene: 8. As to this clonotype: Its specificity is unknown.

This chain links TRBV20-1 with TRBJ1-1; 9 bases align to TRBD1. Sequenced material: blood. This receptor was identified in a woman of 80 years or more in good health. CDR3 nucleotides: TGCAGTGCTTCAACTCCGGGACAGGGGAACACTGAAGCTTTCTTT. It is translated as CSASTPGQGNTEAFF.